This T cell receptor beta chain was sequenced during a study of cytomegalovirus exposure and HLA in healthy donors. The study's findings and limits: Several top significant clusters appeared, in a later analysis, to be linked to common viral pathogens. There were a few CMV-associated chains whose specificity for CMV antigens was confirmed in vitro.

Concerning this clone: Its matching antigen is unknown.

This PCR relied on a set of 60 Vbeta primers and 13 Jbeta primers. Sequenced by immunoSEQ multiplex PCR; TCRdb stores in-frame clones only, minus some. This table holds around 130,000 clones, around four fifths found once. The source is a woman in her 40s in good health and CMV-seropositive. The specimen was PBMCs.

CDR3 sequence reads: CASSFGQGRGGYTF. Written as DNA, the CDR3 is TGTGCCAGCAGTTTTGGGCAGGGTAGAGGTGGCTACACCTTC. The J gene is TRBJ1-2, the V gene TRBV28; tentatively, D is TRBD1 (5 bases). Deletions cut 3 bases from V and 7 bases from J, with 15 bases between. CDR1 and CDR2 (germline): MDHEN, SYDVKM. This CDR3 is 14 amino acids long.